One and the same sample provided the 7 T cell receptor beta chains below, sequenced in a study of T cell repertoires in cytomegalovirus infection. TCRdb processed the reads anew with MiXCR; each CDR3 protein has one entry. The sample lists 550,000 to 700,000 distinct CDR3 sequences, just under 40% occurring once. No antigens are known for them. The sequencing used cultured PBMCs, collected from culture after CMV antigen stimulation. The source is a human donor in good health (CMV status not recorded). Some clones in this sample may be carry-over from other donors' samples.

The DNA for the CDR3 is TGTGCCAGCAGCCTAAGAGTAAGGCAGGGGCGGGAAAAACTGTTTTTT. This gives the protein CASSLRVRQGREKLFF. The V and J genes are TRBV7-2 and TRBJ1-4, with D possibly being TRBD1 (6 bases). The ends were cut back, 5 bases at V and 8 bases at J, with 21 bases in the middle. Germline V gives CDR1 SGHTA, CDR2 FQGNSA. This CDR3 is 16 amino acids long. The variable domain in full, with the rest retrieved from reference TRBV7-2 and TRBJ1-4, is GAGVSQSPSNKVTEKGKDVELRCDPISGHTALYWYRQSLGQGLEFLIYFQGNSAPDKSGLPSDRFSAERTGGSVSTLTIQRTQQEDSAVYLCASSLRVRQGREKLFFGSGTQLSVL.

V gene TRBV7-9 combines with J gene TRBJ2-5, with 10 positions matching TRBD1. The germline V gene encodes CDR1 SEHNR and CDR2 FQNEAQ (reference sequence). Germline trimming cut 4 bases from V and 6 bases from J; bases unmatched to any gene: 8. The CDR3 consists of 15 residues. In DNA form, the CDR3 reads TGTGCCAGCAGCTCGGACAGGGGGAGTGTAAAGACCCAGTACTTC. It specifies CASSSDRGSVKTQYF.

This clonotype turned up a few times. The chain employs TRBV7-8 and TRBJ2-2; no clear D gene. Germline V gives CDR1 SGHVS, CDR2 FQNEAQ. The CDR3 has 15 residues. Trimming took off 5 bases at V and 5 bases at J, with 15 bases between the two ends. CDR3 protein: CASSIRRVGTGELFF. In nucleotides, the CDR3 is TGTGCCAGCAGCATCCGACGGGTGGGGACCGGGGAGCTGTTTTTT.

The chain has TRBV15 and TRBJ1-2, with D unresolved. Trimming took 3 bases from V and 3 from J, leaving 14 bases between them. Germline V gene sequence: CDR1 LNHNV, CDR2 YYDKDF (reference sequence). This CDR3 comprises 15 residues. DNA for the CDR3: TGTGCCACCAGCAGCACAGCCTCCGCTTACTATGGCTACACCTTC. This encodes CATSSTASAYYGYTF.

This chain joins TRBV6-1 and TRBJ2-3; D gene uncertain. CDR1 is MNHNS and CDR2 is SASEGT in the germline V gene. Deletions cut 7 bases from V and 4 bases from J, with 15 bases between. This CDR3 contains 14 residues. Here the CDR3 reads CASTGLGVPDTQYF. CDR3 sequence (DNA): TGTGCCAGCACGGGCCTGGGCGTCCCAGATACGCAGTATTTT.

J is TRBJ2-1 and V is TRBV5-1, with 10 bases that match TRBD2. Trimming cost V 5 bases and J 10 bases; bases outside gene matches: 12. This CDR3 is 15 amino acids long. CDR1 is SGHRS, CDR2 YFSETQ, per germline. The CDR3 DNA is TGCGCCAGCAGGGCGACTAGCGGGTTCCTGAGGGAGCAGTTCTTC. Encoded protein: CASRATSGFLREQFF.

This sequence joins TRBV7-6 and TRBJ2-7; 8 bases are shared with TRBD1. The CDR3 contains 14 residues. Trimming at V came to 4 bases and at J to 2 bases, leaving 4 bases not matched to a gene. CDR1 SGHVS and CDR2 FNYEAQ come from the germline V gene. The CDR3 protein is CASSWTGLTYEQYF. The CDR3 DNA follows: TGTGCCAGCAGCTGGACAGGGCTCACCTACGAGCAGTACTTC. The full variable domain, its missing parts supplied by reference TRBV7-6 and TRBJ2-7, is GAGVSQSPRYKVTKRGQDVALRCDPISGHVSLYWYRQALGQGPEFLTYFNYEAQQDKSGLPNDRFSAERPEGSISTLTIQRTEQRDSAMYRCASSWTGLTYEQYFGPGTRLTVT.